What follows are 24 T cell receptor beta chains derived from one specimen sequenced in a study of CD8+ T cells in alopecia areata. The treatment was: oral pan-JAK inhibitor, 5-10 mg twice daily. cDNA reverse transcribed from extracted RNA served as the sequencing template. Repertoires were generated with immunoSEQ multiplex PCR, while TCRdb's copy carries only in-frame clones and drops some. The table has about 250,000 clones, roughly 63% seen once; the top ten hold 0.75% to 0.95%. Sequences were derived from CD4+ T cells sorted from blood, sampled at week 52, from a patient treated with tofacitinib. These receptors were taken from a human donor with alopecia areata.

This clone came up a few times. The junction departs from germline at one end; a sequencing error may be responsible. This chain uses TRBV7-3 with TRBJ2-5; the match to TRBD2 covers 7 bases. Germline CDR1 reads SGHTA; CDR2 reads FQGTGA. The CDR3 has 14 amino acids. The CDR3 spells CASSVTSAQETQYF. CDR3 sequence (DNA): TGTGCCAGCAGCGTAACTAGCGCACAAGAGACCCAGTACTTC.

The V and J genes are TRBV5-8 and TRBJ2-7, with D possibly being TRBD2 (6 bases). Germline-derived CDR1 and CDR2 are SGHTS and YDEGEE. The V end was cut by 2 bases, the J end by 5 bases, with 11 bases between. The CDR3 runs 13 residues. This CDR3 is CASSFILAHEQYF. The CDR3 coding sequence is TGTGCCAGCAGCTTCATCCTAGCGCACGAGCAGTACTTC.

Points on this clone: Other DNA variants within this sample encode the same CDR3. The rearrangement links TRBV29-1 to TRBJ2-7; TRBD2 matches 7 bases. Germline V gene sequence: CDR1 SQVTM, CDR2 ANQGSEA. CDR3 length: 12 amino acids. With 5 bases clipped from V and 10 bases from J, the junction kept 11 bases outside the gene matches. Here the CDR3 reads CSVPAGPSEQYF. As DNA, the CDR3 is TGCAGCGTTCCAGCGGGGCCCTCCGAACAGTACTTC.

This clone occurred a few times. The V call is TRBV7-2, the J call TRBJ1-6, with D hard to call. V lost 7 bases to trimming and J lost 13 bases, with 17 bases between them. The CDR3 contains 13 residues. Per germline, CDR1 SGHTA and CDR2 FQGNSA. The CDR3 loop is CASIGFEGEPLHF. In DNA form, the CDR3 reads TGTGCCAGCATCGGGTTCGAGGGCGAGCCCCTCCACTTT.

V is TRBV2 and J is TRBJ2-7, with no clear D. The V gene lost 8 bases and the J gene lost 0 bases, with 11 bases spanning the gap. The germline gives CDR1 SNHLY, CDR2 FYNNEI. This CDR3 comprises 13 residues. The CDR3 nucleotides are TGTGCCAGCCGAGAACACTACTCCTACGAGCAGTACTTC. Protein: CASREHYSYEQYF.

This chain links TRBV15 with TRBJ1-2; D call uncertain. The ends were cut back, 3 bases at V and 9 bases at J, with 20 bases in the middle. Germline values: CDR1 LNHNV, CDR2 YYDKDF (reference sequence). This CDR3 region has 15 residues. This CDR3 reads CATSSEGVLPFRYTF. CDR3 bases: TGTGCCACCAGCAGCGAGGGAGTTCTGCCCTTTCGCTACACCTTC.

The chain carries TRBV23-1 and TRBJ1-5; 7 bases are shared with TRBD1. TRBV23-1 is recorded as an ORF, its role being uncertain. The CDR3 covers 16 residues. Germline trimming cut 2 bases from V and 5 bases from J; bases unmatched to any gene: 9. CDR3 sequence reads: CASSQPDRTLYQPQHF. In nucleotides, the CDR3 is TGCGCCAGCAGTCAACCGGACAGGACCCTCTATCAGCCCCAGCATTTT.

V gene TRBV14 combines with J gene TRBJ2-5; D unclear. With 0 bases removed from V and 7 bases from J, the gap between germline ends came to 12 bases. Germline-derived CDR1 and CDR2 are SGHDN and FVKESK. CDR3 length equals 14 residues. The CDR3: CASSQESGLGTQYF. Here the CDR3 DNA reads TGTGCCAGCAGCCAAGAGTCTGGGCTCGGGACCCAGTACTTC.

The J gene is TRBJ2-7, the V gene TRBV29-1; 11 bases fit TRBD1. The CDR3 totals 14 residues. With 3 bases clipped from V and 4 bases from J, the junction kept 5 bases outside the gene matches. Germline CDR1 is SQVTM and CDR2 is ANQGSEA. Here the CDR3 reads CSVEDRGRGYEQYF. The CDR3, as DNA: TGCAGCGTTGAGGACAGGGGGCGCGGGTACGAGCAGTACTTC.

The chain employs TRBV10-3 and TRBJ2-7, with D hard to call. Germline V lookup: CDR1 ENHRY, CDR2 SYGVKD. CDR3 length: 13 amino acids. The V gene lost 6 bases and the J gene lost 0 bases, with 9 bases spanning the gap. DNA for the CDR3: TGTGCCATCAGCCCGGATGGCTCCTACGAGCAGTACTTC. This gives the protein CAISPDGSYEQYF.

The chain couples TRBV29-1 to TRBJ2-3; D gene uncertain. The V and J ends lost 2 bases and 0 bases respectively, with 15 bases between them. There are 16 residues in the CDR3. Germline lookup yields CDR1 SQVTM and CDR2 ANQGSEA. The DNA for the CDR3 is TGCAGCGTTGAACGCCCGCCGAATCATAGCACAGATACGCAGTATTTT. Its protein is CSVERPPNHSTDTQYF.

The rearrangement joins TRBV5-6 to TRBJ1-4, with a weak D call TRBD1 (6 bases). Looked up from germline, CDR1 is SGHDT and CDR2 is YYEEEE. V was shortened by 0 bases and J by 0 bases, with 9 bases between the two germline ends. CDR3 length: 16 amino acids. CDR3 in amino acids: CASSLVGHATNEKLFF. CDR3 in DNA: TGTGCCAGCAGCTTGGTGGGACACGCAACTAATGAAAAACTGTTTTTT.

J is TRBJ1-6 and V is TRBV19; D remains ambiguous. The V gene's germline CDR1 is LNHDA and CDR2 SQIVND (reference sequence). V shed 5 bases and J shed 7 bases, with 18 bases lying between them. This CDR3 region has 16 residues. CDR3 in amino acids: CASSSIPRGMNSPLHF. CDR3 bases: TGTGCCAGTAGTTCGATTCCGCGGGGTATGAATTCACCCCTCCACTTT.

The sample holds a few counts of this clone. This chain connects TRBV30 to TRBJ1-6; TRBD1 might be the D (5 bases). The CDR3 runs to 12 residues. Germline V lookup: CDR1 GTSNPN, CDR2 SVGIG (reference sequence). The V and J ends lost 3 bases and 7 bases respectively, with 7 bases between them. The CDR3 nucleotides read TGTGCCTGGAGGACAGCAAATTCACCCCTCCACTTT. Its translation: CAWRTANSPLHF.

The V and J genes are TRBV6-5 and TRBJ1-6; 8 bases are shared with TRBD1. CDR1 and CDR2 from the germline V gene are MNHEY and SVGAGI. The V segment lost 6 bases and the J segment 8 bases; nucleotides outside the gene matches: 0. The CDR3 runs 12 residues. CDR3 region: CASRDRDSPLHF. The CDR3, as DNA: TGTGCCAGCAGGGACAGGGATTCACCCCTCCACTTT.

This clone was recorded a few times. CDR3 in DNA: TGTGCCAGCAACCCCCGGCCCAGGACAGGGTCGTTTAGGGCCAACGTCCTGACTTTC. Translation gives CASNPRPRTGSFRANVLTF. The chain carries TRBV7-8 and TRBJ2-6; 8 positions agree with TRBD1. CDR3 length equals 19 residues. The J segment lost 5 bases and the V segment lost 7 bases, leaving 19 bases of the junction unmatched. Germline values: CDR1 SGHVS, CDR2 FQNEAQ.

The CDR3: CASSHGTRDGYTF. The CDR3 DNA reads TGTGCCAGCAGCCATGGGACCCGCGATGGCTACACCTTC. The V call is TRBV6-5, the J call TRBJ1-2, with D possibly matching TRBD1 (5 bases). The ends were cut back, 6 bases at V and 6 bases at J, with 14 bases in the middle. Germline V gene sequence: CDR1 MNHEY, CDR2 SVGAGI. The length of the CDR3 is 13 residues.

This clone was seen only a few times. V and J are TRBV11-2 and TRBJ2-3, with 10 bases aligning to TRBD2. CDR1 is SGHAT, CDR2 FQNNGV, per germline. The CDR3 consists of 18 residues. The J segment lost 2 bases and the V segment lost 0 bases, leaving 8 bases of the junction unmatched. The CDR3 loop is CASSLDRGLAGDTDTQYF. CDR3 nucleotide sequence: TGTGCCAGCAGCTTAGATCGCGGTCTAGCGGGGGACACAGATACGCAGTATTTT.

A word on this clone: The same CDR3 also results from other DNA sequences found in this sample. CDR3 protein: CSVEERVYGYTF. CDR3 coding DNA: TGCAGCGTTGAAGAGCGGGTCTATGGCTACACCTTC. The V gene is TRBV29-1, the J gene TRBJ1-2; D unclear. Germline-derived CDR1 and CDR2 are SQVTM and ANQGSEA. The CDR3 runs to 12 residues. Trimming stripped 0 bases from V and 4 bases from J, with 6 bases between.

This sequence joins TRBV18 and TRBJ1-2; TRBD1 agrees at 9 bases. CDR3 length equals 15 residues. After removal of 3 bases from V and 4 bases from J, the junction contained 6 bases not matched to a gene. Germline V gene data show CDR1 as KGHSH and CDR2 as LQKENI. CDR3 residues: CASSPKLGQGYGYTF. The CDR3 coding sequence is TGTGCCAGCTCACCGAAGTTGGGACAGGGCTATGGCTACACCTTC.

The J gene is TRBJ1-2, the V gene TRBV4-1; a weak D match, TRBD1 (6 bases). Germline CDR1 is MGHRA and CDR2 is YSYEKL. Trimming left V 1 base short and J 0 bases short, with 9 bases between. The CDR3 loop spans 15 amino acids. The CDR3 nucleotides read TGCGCCAGCAGCCAAGTACGGACAGCTAACTATGGCTACACCTTC. It translates to CASSQVRTANYGYTF.

This chain connects TRBV29-1 to TRBJ2-1, with D perhaps matching TRBD1 or TRBD2 (5 bases each). The CDR3 consists of 14 residues. From germline, CDR1 is SQVTM and CDR2 ANQGSEA. V was shortened by 4 bases and J by 6 bases, with 16 bases between the two germline ends. CDR3 sequence reads: CSVGRDVSGNEQFF. The CDR3 DNA is TGCAGCGTTGGCAGGGACGTTAGTGGCAATGAGCAGTTCTTC.

This sequence joins TRBV6-5 and TRBJ2-4, with a possible D match to TRBD2 (6 bases). Germline CDR1 reads MNHEY; CDR2 reads SVGAGI. This CDR3 is built from 15 residues. Trimming took 6 bases from V and 1 from J, leaving 13 bases between them. CDR3 DNA sequence: TGTGCCAGCAGGCAGGGAGGTCCGGCCAAAAACATTCAGTACTTC. It specifies CASRQGGPAKNIQYF.

This clone occurred a few times. This chain connects TRBV2 to TRBJ1-2; possibly TRBD1 for D (5 bases). The germline V gene encodes CDR1 SNHLY and CDR2 FYNNEI. Trimming pared 6 bases from V and 3 bases from J, leaving 14 bases between. The CDR3 spans 14 residues. The CDR3 region is CASSPGQGDYGYTF. The CDR3 DNA is TGTGCCAGCAGCCCAGGGCAGGGAGACTATGGCTACACCTTC.